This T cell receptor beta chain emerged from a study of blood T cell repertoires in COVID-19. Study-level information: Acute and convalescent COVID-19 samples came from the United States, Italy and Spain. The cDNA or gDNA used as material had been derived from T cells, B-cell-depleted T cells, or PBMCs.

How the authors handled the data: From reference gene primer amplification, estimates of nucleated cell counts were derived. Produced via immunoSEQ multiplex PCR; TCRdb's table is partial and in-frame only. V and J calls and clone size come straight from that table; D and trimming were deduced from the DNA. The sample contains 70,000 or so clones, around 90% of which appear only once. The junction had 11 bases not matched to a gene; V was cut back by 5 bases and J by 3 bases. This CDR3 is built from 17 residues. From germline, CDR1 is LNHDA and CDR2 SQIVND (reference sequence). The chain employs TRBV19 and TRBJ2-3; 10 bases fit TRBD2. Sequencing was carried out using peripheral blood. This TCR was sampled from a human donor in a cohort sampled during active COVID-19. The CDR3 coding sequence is TGTGCCAGTAGTGTAAGGCCGGGACTAGCGAAGACAGATACGCAGTATTTT. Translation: CASSVRPGLAKTDTQYF.